Listed below are T cell receptor beta chains from one sample, sequenced in a study of blood T cells in healthy people across ages. TCRdb recomputed calls from the 5' RACE reads with MiXCR, one row per CDR3 protein. The table records around 1,900,000 distinct CDR3 sequences, approximately 40% of them present only once. Sequences were obtained from blood. Receptors were obtained from a human donor in good health. The CDR3 runs from the conserved cysteine through the conserved F or W. Each record gives: clone size, D gene, V gene, J gene, CDR3 protein, CDR3 DNA. A D gene is named only where the DNA matches it firmly. The listing skips clone size in some rows; elsewhere it reads once, few, many or a size class.

abundance: few; d_gene: -; v_gene: TRBV7-2; j_gene: TRBJ2-5; CDR3aa: CASSLIGQRETQYF; CDR3nt: TGTGCCAGCAGCTTAATCGGACAGAGAGAGACCCAGTACTTC
abundance: many; d_gene: TRBD1; v_gene: TRBV18; j_gene: TRBJ1-1; CDR3aa: CASSPPRTGRANTEAFF; CDR3nt: TGTGCCAGCTCACCACCCCGGACAGGGAGAGCGAACACTGAAGCTTTCTTT
abundance: many; d_gene: -; v_gene: TRBV4-2; j_gene: TRBJ2-3; CDR3aa: CASMGSTDTQYF; CDR3nt: TGTGCCAGCATGGGTAGCACAGATACGCAGTATTTT
abundance: -; d_gene: -; v_gene: TRBV29-1; j_gene: TRBJ1-2; CDR3aa: CSVVAGSLVDGYTF; CDR3nt: TGCAGCGTTGTGGCCGGGAGCTTGGTTGATGGCTACACCTTC
abundance: few; d_gene: -; v_gene: TRBV11-2; j_gene: TRBJ1-2; CDR3aa: CASTADSGLNYGYTF; CDR3nt: TGTGCCAGCACCGCCGACAGCGGGCTAAACTATGGCTACACCTTC
abundance: -; d_gene: -; v_gene: TRBV29-1; j_gene: TRBJ2-7; CDR3aa: CSVGARTGSYEQYF; CDR3nt: TGCAGCGTGGGGGCCCGGACGGGTTCCTACGAGCAGTACTTC
abundance: -; d_gene: TRBD2; v_gene: TRBV4-2; j_gene: TRBJ2-1; CDR3aa: CASSQGGGLAISYNEQFF; CDR3nt: TGTGCCAGCAGCCAAGGGGGGGGACTTGCGATCTCCTACAATGAGCAGTTCTTC
abundance: -; d_gene: -; v_gene: TRBV24-1; j_gene: TRBJ2-3; CDR3aa: CATSGESTDTQYF; CDR3nt: TGTGCCACCTCCGGGGAAAGCACAGATACGCAGTATTTT
abundance: -; d_gene: -; v_gene: TRBV7-2; j_gene: TRBJ1-1; CDR3aa: CASSFGGGVAEAFF; CDR3nt: TGTGCCAGCAGCTTTGGGGGGGGCGTCGCTGAAGCTTTCTTT
abundance: few; d_gene: -; v_gene: TRBV28; j_gene: TRBJ2-7; CDR3aa: CASSLGSGGTQSTSYEQYF; CDR3nt: TGTGCCAGCAGTTTAGGATCCGGCGGGACTCAATCGACCTCCTACGAGCAGTACTTC
abundance: few; d_gene: -; v_gene: TRBV10-3; j_gene: TRBJ1-1; CDR3aa: CAIGGTNTEAFF; CDR3nt: TGTGCCATCGGCGGGACCAACACTGAAGCTTTCTTT
abundance: -; d_gene: TRBD2; v_gene: TRBV5-1; j_gene: TRBJ2-1; CDR3aa: CASSLALAGASYNEQFF; CDR3nt: TGCGCCAGCAGCTTGGCCCTAGCGGGGGCCTCATACAATGAGCAGTTCTTC
abundance: -; d_gene: -; v_gene: TRBV5-1; j_gene: TRBJ2-6; CDR3aa: CASAATGAGTNVLTF; CDR3nt: TGCGCCAGCGCGGCCACGGGCGCTGGGACCAACGTCCTGACTTTC
abundance: -; d_gene: -; v_gene: TRBV6-1; j_gene: TRBJ1-5; CDR3aa: CASSDRVRGASQPQHF; CDR3nt: TGTGCCAGCAGTGACCGTGTCCGGGGGGCGAGTCAGCCCCAGCATTTT
abundance: few; d_gene: TRBD2; v_gene: TRBV20-1; j_gene: TRBJ2-7; CDR3aa: CSARRTSPYEQYF; CDR3nt: TGCAGTGCTCGCCGGACTAGCCCTTACGAGCAGTACTTC
abundance: once; d_gene: -; v_gene: TRBV6-5; j_gene: TRBJ1-2; CDR3aa: CASSPGWIYGYTF; CDR3nt: TGTGCCAGCAGCCCGGGGTGGATCTATGGCTACACCTTC
abundance: -; d_gene: TRBD1; v_gene: TRBV28; j_gene: TRBJ2-7; CDR3aa: CASSPRYDRGKYEQYF; CDR3nt: TGTGCCAGCAGTCCGAGATACGACAGGGGGAAATACGAGCAGTACTTC
abundance: -; d_gene: -; v_gene: TRBV6-1; j_gene: TRBJ1-1; CDR3aa: CASSETEKAFF; CDR3nt: TGTGCCAGCAGTGAAACAGAAAAAGCTTTCTTT
abundance: -; d_gene: -; v_gene: TRBV4-1; j_gene: TRBJ2-7; CDR3aa: CASSHEGKADEQYF; CDR3nt: TGCGCCAGCAGCCATGAGGGAAAGGCGGACGAGCAGTACTTC
abundance: -; d_gene: -; v_gene: TRBV12-3/TRBV12-4; j_gene: TRBJ2-3; CDR3aa: CASSLFRGHTSTDTQYF; CDR3nt: TGTGCCAGCAGCCTCTTCCGGGGTCATACTAGCACAGATACGCAGTATTTT
abundance: -; d_gene: TRBD2; v_gene: TRBV25-1; j_gene: TRBJ2-7; CDR3aa: CASSEFFGGTPSYEQYF; CDR3nt: TGTGCCAGCAGTGAATTTTTCGGGGGGACTCCCTCCTACGAGCAGTACTTC
abundance: few; d_gene: -; v_gene: TRBV9; j_gene: TRBJ1-2; CDR3aa: CASSADILYGYTF; CDR3nt: TGTGCCAGCAGCGCCGACATACTCTATGGCTACACCTTC
abundance: -; d_gene: -; v_gene: TRBV4-3; j_gene: TRBJ2-3; CDR3aa: CASSQTPLPTDTQYF; CDR3nt: TGCGCCAGCAGCCAGACCCCACTTCCCACAGATACGCAGTATTTT
abundance: few; d_gene: -; v_gene: TRBV6-1; j_gene: TRBJ2-3; CDR3aa: CASSEKGGVDTQYF; CDR3nt: TGTGCCAGCAGTGAAAAGGGGGGGGTAGATACGCAGTATTTT
abundance: -; d_gene: -; v_gene: TRBV7-2; j_gene: TRBJ1-1; CDR3aa: CASSSGPSGAFF; CDR3nt: TGTGCCAGCAGCTCAGGGCCGAGCGGGGCTTTCTTT
abundance: -; d_gene: -; v_gene: TRBV15; j_gene: TRBJ2-2; CDR3aa: CATSTTESTGELFF; CDR3nt: TGTGCCACCAGCACGACAGAATCCACCGGGGAGCTGTTTTTT
abundance: many; d_gene: TRBD2; v_gene: TRBV4-3; j_gene: TRBJ2-7; CDR3aa: CASSTTWTSGSYEQYF; CDR3nt: TGCGCCAGCAGCACAACTTGGACTAGCGGCTCCTACGAGCAGTACTTC
abundance: once; d_gene: TRBD1; v_gene: TRBV7-2; j_gene: TRBJ1-3; CDR3aa: CASSLVGTGGYSGNTIYF; CDR3nt: TGTGCCAGCAGCTTAGTAGGTACAGGGGGCTACTCTGGAAACACCATATATTTT
abundance: once; d_gene: -; v_gene: TRBV20-1; j_gene: TRBJ1-4; CDR3aa: CSARTAPVEKLFF; CDR3nt: TGCAGTGCCAGGACAGCCCCGGTTGAAAAACTGTTTTTT
abundance: few; d_gene: -; v_gene: TRBV10-3; j_gene: TRBJ1-1; CDR3aa: CAISREEETEAFF; CDR3nt: TGTGCCATCAGCCGAGAGGAAGAGACTGAAGCTTTCTTT